The clone carrying this T cell receptor beta chain was detected many times. The target antigen is unknown. This sample is drawn from a study of T cells in Graves' hyperthyroidism and ophthalmopathy. RNA transcripts yielded amplified TCR beta CDR3 regions. Initially, a first-round RT-PCR of the TCR CDR3 employed the HTBI primer set. Each CDR3 protein is one row after TCRdb ran MiXCR on the multiplex PCR reads. The repertoire holds fewer than 750,000 distinct CDR3 sequences, with about 14% as singletons. Study-level findings and limits: Blood held most thyroid clonotypes expanded above 0.001 frequency.

Patients with ophthalmopathy all had a Clinical Activity Score of at least 3, a NOSPECS grade of at least 4 and duration under 3 months. Sequencing used blood. The clonotype originates from a woman aged 40-49 years with Graves' ophthalmopathy.

The CDR3 protein is CASSPGTAALVLSYEQYF. The CDR3 DNA is TGTGCCAGCAGTCCGGGGACAGCCGCATTGGTCCTTTCCTACGAGCAGTACTTC. The chain employs TRBV12-3 or TRBV12-4 and TRBJ2-7; 7 bases line up with TRBD1. The CDR3 has 18 residues. V lost 5 bases to trimming and J lost 1 base; unmatched junction nucleotides: 17.